This T cell receptor beta chain was sequenced for a study of OX40 agonist ivuxolimab in advanced cancers. Generated by immunoSEQ multiplex PCR, the TCRdb table keeps only in-frame clones and is missing some. The sample contains about 57,000 clones, approximately 86% of which appear only once. The TCR sequence derives from an adult with an advanced solid tumor such as melanoma, head and neck, liver or kidney cancer. Sequenced here: CD4+ or CD8+ T cells sorted from blood, sampled in a trial of the OX40 agonist ivuxolimab.

The CDR3 region is CASSGQRNEKLFF. The DNA for the CDR3 is TGTGCCAGCAGCGGACAGCGTAATGAAAAACTGTTTTTT. The chain uses TRBV6-1 and TRBJ1-4; D possibly corresponds to TRBD1 (6 bases). Germline CDR1 is MNHNS and CDR2 is SASEGT. Between the trimmed V and J ends, which lost 6 bases and 4 bases, there was a span of 9 bases. The CDR3 has 13 amino acids.